These T cell receptor beta chains were read from a single sample in a study of blood T cell repertoires in COVID-19. TCRdb's table, derived via immunoSEQ multiplex PCR, lists solely in-frame clones and lacks some. This sample has around 250,000 clones, with about 89% found just once. The material sequenced was peripheral blood. These receptors all come from a woman aged 60-70 years who had recovered from COVID-19. The CDR3 runs from the conserved cysteine through the conserved F or W. The D gene is left open where the match is weak. Size is stated for part of the rows, as once, few or many counts, or as a class when the clone is expanded.

cdr3_aa,cdr3_nt,v_call,clone_size,j_call,d_call
CASILGLAGQETQYF,TGTGCCAGTATTCTCGGACTAGCGGGCCAAGAGACCCAGTACTTC,TRBV6-5,once,TRBJ2-5,TRBD2
CASSNRGGPRGTEAFF,TGTGCCAGCAGCAACAGGGGGGGGCCTCGGGGCACTGAAGCTTTCTTT,TRBV11-2,NA,TRBJ1-1,TRBD1
CASSFNRGKDLNF,TGTGCCAGCAGCTTCAACCGCGGAAAGGACTTAAATTTT,TRBV7-3,NA,TRBJ2-3,NA
CATSSPTSGVFEQYF,TGTGCCACCAGCAGTCCAACTAGCGGGGTATTCGAGCAGTACTTC,TRBV15,NA,TRBJ2-7,TRBD2
CASSFGGNTIYF,TGTGCCAGCAGTTTCGGTGGAAACACCATATATTTT,TRBV28,NA,TRBJ1-3,NA
CASSFLAGGPVGELFF,TGTGCCAGCAGTTTCCTAGCGGGGGGGCCGGTCGGGGAGCTGTTTTTT,TRBV27,NA,TRBJ2-2,TRBD2
CASSPYRAGKEDDTEAFF,TGTGCCAGCAGTCCCTACCGGGCAGGGAAAGAGGACGACACTGAAGCTTTCTTT,TRBV6-6,NA,TRBJ1-1,NA
CASRLQGARENTIYF,TGCGCCAGCAGACTCCAGGGGGCGAGGGAGAACACCATATATTTT,TRBV23-1,once,TRBJ1-3,TRBD1
CASSLGRLLIREKLFF,TGTGCCAGCAGCTTAGGCAGACTACTAATTAGGGAAAAACTGTTTTTT,TRBV7-8,NA,TRBJ1-4,NA
CASRRTDGANVLTF,TGTGCCAGTAGGAGGACAGATGGGGCCAACGTCCTGACTTTC,TRBV19,NA,TRBJ2-6,NA
CASSPSVNQPQHF,TGTGCCAGCAGTCCCTCGGTTAATCAGCCCCAGCATTTT,TRBV3-1/TRBV3-2,NA,TRBJ1-5,NA
CATSRRGSGGDRNEQFF,TGTGCCACCAGCAGGAGGGGAAGCGGGGGGGATCGGAATGAGCAGTTCTTC,TRBV15,NA,TRBJ2-1,TRBD2
CASSLGGPPPTDTQYF,TGTGCCAGCAGCTTGGGAGGGCCACCACCCACAGATACGCAGTATTTT,TRBV5-4,NA,TRBJ2-3,NA
CASSEVRRRGTEFF,TGTGCCAGCAGTGAAGTAAGGCGACGAGGCACCGAGTTCTTC,TRBV6-1,NA,TRBJ2-1,NA
CASRPTSADYGYTF,TGTGCCAGCAGACCCACATCCGCTGACTATGGCTACACCTTC,TRBV28,few,TRBJ1-2,NA
CASTLSKVSDEQYF,TGTGCCAGCACCTTAAGTAAGGTTAGCGACGAGCAGTACTTC,TRBV7-9,NA,TRBJ2-7,NA
CASSLALRAGWLEQYF,TGTGCCAGCAGCTTAGCGCTAAGGGCAGGGTGGCTCGAGCAGTACTTC,TRBV7-9,NA,TRBJ2-7,NA
CASTSLAGGLEQYF,TGTGCCAGCACCTCTCTAGCGGGGGGGCTTGAGCAGTACTTC,TRBV27,NA,TRBJ2-7,TRBD2
CASSHYDRDGQPQHF,TGCGCCAGCAGCCATTACGACAGGGACGGACAGCCCCAGCATTTT,TRBV4-3,once,TRBJ1-5,TRBD1
CASSERLSRPRGGEVETQYF,TGCGCCAGCAGTGAGAGATTAAGTCGACCAAGGGGAGGTGAAGTAGAGACCCAGTACTTC,TRBV10-1,NA,TRBJ2-5,NA
CATSDFGTGLHNEQFF,TGTGCCACCAGTGATTTCGGGACAGGGTTGCACAATGAGCAGTTCTTC,TRBV24-1,NA,TRBJ2-1,TRBD1
CASSTQGQDWMNTEAFF,TGCGCCAGCAGCACACAAGGACAGGACTGGATGAACACTGAAGCTTTCTTT,TRBV5-1,once,TRBJ1-1,TRBD1
CASSGRTGPWGTDTQYF,TGTGCCAGCAGCGGACGGACAGGGCCCTGGGGGACAGATACGCAGTATTTT,TRBV3-1/TRBV3-2,NA,TRBJ2-3,TRBD1
CASSQDSF,TGTGCCAGCAGCCAGGATTCCTTT,TRBV5-8,once,TRBJ1-4,NA
CASSFNRIGYTF,TGTGCCAGCAGCTTCAACAGAATTGGCTACACCTTC,TRBV7-2,NA,TRBJ1-2,NA
CAIKPWGGQGNQPQHF,TGTGCCATCAAACCCTGGGGGGGCCAGGGCAATCAGCCCCAGCATTTT,TRBV6-6,NA,TRBJ1-5,NA
CASSVVPARANYGYTF,TGTGCCAGCAGCGTAGTTCCCGCCAGGGCTAACTATGGCTACACCTTC,TRBV9,few,TRBJ1-2,NA
CASSNRDPGQGSDTQYF,TGTGCCAGCAGCAACCGTGATCCGGGACAGGGCTCAGATACGCAGTATTTT,TRBV9,NA,TRBJ2-3,TRBD1
CASSPRLGEGFFQYF,TGTGCCAGCAGTCCCCGGCTGGGCGAGGGATTTTTTCAGTACTTC,TRBV2,few,TRBJ2-4,NA
CAISPGTSGEETQYF,TGTGCCATCAGCCCCGGGACTAGCGGAGAAGAGACCCAGTACTTC,TRBV10-3,few,TRBJ2-5,TRBD2
CASRLTPGREQPQHF,TGTGCCAGCAGATTAACCCCAGGACGGGAACAGCCCCAGCATTTT,TRBV7-8,once,TRBJ1-5,NA
CASSSRTGLPYEQYF,TGTGCCAGCAGCTCCCGGACAGGGCTTCCCTACGAGCAGTACTTC,TRBV11-1,NA,TRBJ2-7,TRBD1
CASSIVRTGGLETQYF,TGTGCCAGTAGTATAGTTCGGACAGGGGGCTTGGAGACCCAGTACTTC,TRBV19,NA,TRBJ2-5,TRBD1
CASSPRQGSGANVLTF,TGTGCCAGCTCACCCCGACAGGGTTCTGGGGCCAACGTCCTGACTTTC,TRBV18,NA,TRBJ2-6,TRBD1
CASSLGLAGGTYNEQFF,TGTGCCAGCAGCTTAGGACTAGCGGGGGGTACTTACAATGAGCAGTTCTTC,TRBV13,NA,TRBJ2-1,TRBD2
CASSHPAVPGQGSYTEAFF,TGTGCCAGCAGCCATCCGGCCGTCCCGGGACAGGGAAGCTACACTGAAGCTTTCTTT,TRBV5-5,NA,TRBJ1-1,TRBD1
CATSRDPAGAGTDTQYF,TGTGCCACCAGCAGAGATCCGGCGGGGGCCGGCACAGATACGCAGTATTTT,TRBV15,NA,TRBJ2-3,NA
CASMPGASETGELFF,TGTGCCAGTATGCCAGGGGCCTCAGAGACCGGGGAGCTGTTTTTT,TRBV19,NA,TRBJ2-2,NA